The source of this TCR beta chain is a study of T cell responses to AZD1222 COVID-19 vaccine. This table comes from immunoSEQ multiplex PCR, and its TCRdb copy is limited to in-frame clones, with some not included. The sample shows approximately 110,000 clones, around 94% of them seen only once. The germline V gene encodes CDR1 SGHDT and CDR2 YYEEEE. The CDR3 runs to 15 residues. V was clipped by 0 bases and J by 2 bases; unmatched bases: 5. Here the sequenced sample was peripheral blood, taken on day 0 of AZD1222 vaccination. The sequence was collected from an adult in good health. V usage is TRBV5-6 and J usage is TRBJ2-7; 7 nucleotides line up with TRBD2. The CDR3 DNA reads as TGTGCCAGCAGCTTGGGGGCTAGCGGACCCTACGAGCAGTACTTC. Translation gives CASSLGASGPYEQYF.